These 16 T cell receptor beta chains share one sample of origin, sequenced in a study of cytomegalovirus exposure and HLA in healthy donors. The PCR ran on 60 Vbeta and 13 Jbeta primers. Some clones are missing from TCRdb's copy, which holds only in-frame ones; the method was immunoSEQ multiplex PCR. The sample holds 95,000 to 100,000 clones, around 75% seen once. The sequenced sample was PBMCs. Source of these receptors: a man aged 45-60 years in good health and CMV-seronegative.

The chain combines TRBV27 with TRBJ2-2; TRBD2 matches 12 bases. The CDR3 contains 19 residues. V shed 4 bases and J 6 bases; nucleotides not matched to a gene: 15. CDR1 and CDR2 from the germline V gene are MNHEY and SMNVEV (reference sequence). The CDR3 DNA reads TGTGCCAGCAGTTCATGGATCCAGGGGACTAGCGGGTCACCCGGGGAGCTGTTTTTT. This encodes CASSSWIQGTSGSPGELFF.

The chain couples TRBV6-4 to TRBJ2-5, with 8 bases identical to TRBD1. Trimming at V came to 4 bases and at J to 5 bases, leaving 3 bases not matched to a gene. Germline assignment: CDR1 MRHNA and CDR2 SNTAGT. The CDR3 consists of 13 residues. CDR3 in amino acids: CASSGQGAETQYF. CDR3 bases: TGTGCCAGCAGTGGGCAGGGGGCGGAGACCCAGTACTTC.

J is TRBJ2-4 and V is TRBV18; 7 bases agree with TRBD1. The CDR3 length is 14 residues. Germline V gives CDR1 KGHSH, CDR2 LQKENI. The V segment lost 3 bases and the J segment 5 bases; nucleotides outside the gene matches: 4. The CDR3 sequence is CASSPRTGENIQYF. In DNA, the CDR3 is TGTGCCAGCTCACCGCGGACAGGAGAAAACATTCAGTACTTC.

CDR3 sequence reads: CATSRGRASGSGEQYF. In DNA, the CDR3 is TGTGCCACCAGCAGAGGTAGGGCTAGCGGGAGTGGGGAGCAGTACTTC. The genes are TRBV15 and TRBJ2-7; 10 bases are a match to TRBD2. J lost 7 bases, V lost 1 base, and 10 bases had no gene match. Germline loops: CDR1 LNHNV, CDR2 YYDKDF (reference sequence). The length of the CDR3 is 16 residues.

Of note for this clone: The same CDR3 can be traced to other DNA sequences in this sample. This chain links TRBV7-6 with TRBJ2-7; TRBD1 agrees at 7 bases. J lost 2 bases, V lost 4 bases, and 11 bases had no gene match. The CDR3 extends over 16 amino acids. Germline V gene data show CDR1 as SGHVS and CDR2 as FNYEAQ. This CDR3 is CASSSAVTGRPYEQYF. The CDR3, as DNA: TGTGCCAGCAGCTCGGCCGTGACAGGGAGACCCTACGAGCAGTACTTC.

This clone was observed a handful of times. The chain recombines TRBV27 with TRBJ2-7; 12 bases are a match to TRBD2. The V gene's germline CDR1 is MNHEY and CDR2 SMNVEV (reference sequence). CDR3 size: 15 residues. V gave up 6 bases and J gave up 7 bases; unmatched junction bases: 10. The CDR3 loop reads CASSLSTSGRREQYF. The CDR3 DNA sequence: TGTGCCAGCAGCCTATCGACTAGCGGGAGAAGGGAGCAGTACTTC.

The V call is TRBV9, the J call TRBJ2-3, with D perhaps TRBD2 (6 bases). Trimming stripped 0 bases from V and 1 base from J, with 6 bases between. The germline gives CDR1 SGDLS, CDR2 YYNGEE. The CDR3 spans 14 residues. CDR3 loop: CASSVGEGTDTQYF. The CDR3 region has the DNA TGTGCCAGCAGCGTAGGGGAGGGCACAGATACGCAGTATTTT.

This chain connects TRBV6-1 to TRBJ1-1; D not resolved. The V end lost 3 bases, the J end lost 4 bases, and 12 bases lay between the germline ends. The CDR3 has 14 residues. The germline gives CDR1 MNHNS, CDR2 SASEGT. The CDR3 nucleotides read TGTGCCAGCAGTGATCAGCCGGGAGTCACTGAAGCTTTCTTT. This gives the protein CASSDQPGVTEAFF.

The genes are TRBV9 and TRBJ1-1, with 10 bases identical to TRBD1. Trimming at V came to 4 bases and at J to 4 bases, leaving 7 bases not matched to a gene. The CDR3 extends over 15 amino acids. Germline-derived CDR1 and CDR2 are SGDLS and YYNGEE. The CDR3, as DNA: TGTGCCAGCAGCCCTGGGACAGGGGAGAGCACTGAAGCTTTCTTT. Its protein product is CASSPGTGESTEAFF.

The chain uses TRBV7-9 and TRBJ2-2, with D possibly TRBD2 on 7 matching bases. Germline V CDR1 and CDR2: SEHNR, FQNEAQ (reference sequence). V dropped 11 bases and J dropped 4 bases, with 14 bases sitting between them. This CDR3 has 13 amino acids. CDR3 protein: CASKGGGTGELFF. The CDR3 coding sequence is TGTGCCTCTAAGGGAGGGGGCACCGGGGAGCTGTTTTTT.

This clone was detected only a few times. The chain has TRBV6-1 and TRBJ1-2; TRBD1 matches 10 bases. CDR1 and CDR2 from the germline V gene are MNHNS and SASEGT. This CDR3 spans 15 amino acids. The ends lost 3 bases at V and 8 bases at J; junction bases unmatched: 9. This chain's CDR3 is CASSDRDRGLKGYTF. The DNA of the CDR3 is TGTGCCAGCAGTGATCGTGACAGGGGGCTGAAAGGCTACACCTTC.

CDR3 nucleotides: TGTGCCAGCAGCCAGGGGCGGGTCTCCTACGAGCAGTACTTC. Its protein is CASSQGRVSYEQYF. This rearrangement joins TRBV7-2 to TRBJ2-7, with D possibly being TRBD1 (6 bases). Germline V CDR1 and CDR2: SGHTA, FQGNSA. The length of the CDR3 is 14 residues. Trimming took 5 bases from V and 0 from J, leaving 11 bases between them.

V is TRBV11-2 and J is TRBJ1-1, with 9 bases fitting TRBD1. The germline V gene has CDR1 SGHAT and CDR2 FQNNGV. The CDR3 runs to 14 residues. V was pared by 2 bases and J by 4 bases, with 2 bases of the junction left unmatched. The CDR3 DNA is TGTGCCAGCAGCTTAAAGGACAGGGGCACTGAAGCTTTCTTT. Its protein product is CASSLKDRGTEAFF.

This clone was seen at least ten times. The junction shows a germline mismatch at one end, possibly a read error. The gene calls are TRBV10-1 and TRBJ1-6, with TRBD1 as a possible D gene (5 bases). Germline CDR1 reads WNHNN; CDR2 reads SYGVQD (reference sequence). The CDR3 covers 16 residues. Here the CDR3 reads CASSETGPSNNSPLHF. Here the CDR3 DNA reads TGCGCCAGCAGTGAGACAGGACCCTCCAATAATTCACCCCTCCACTTT.

This clone showed up just once. V gene TRBV4-1 combines with J gene TRBJ2-3; D unclear. The CDR3 spans 16 residues. In germline, CDR1 is MGHRA, CDR2 YSYEKL. Trimming removed 0 bases at V and 6 bases at J, with 16 bases between. The CDR3, as DNA: TGCGCCAGCAGCCAAGAAACGGTTCCGGTCGGGGATACGCAGTATTTT. Protein: CASSQETVPVGDTQYF.

J is TRBJ1-1 and V is TRBV6-5, with D hard to call. The CDR3 has 10 residues. The germline V gene has CDR1 MNHEY and CDR2 SVGAGI. V was trimmed by 8 bases and J by 10 bases, leaving 11 bases between them. Here the CDR3 DNA reads TGTGCCAGCGAGGAGCATACAGCTTTCTTT. Encoded protein: CASEEHTAFF.